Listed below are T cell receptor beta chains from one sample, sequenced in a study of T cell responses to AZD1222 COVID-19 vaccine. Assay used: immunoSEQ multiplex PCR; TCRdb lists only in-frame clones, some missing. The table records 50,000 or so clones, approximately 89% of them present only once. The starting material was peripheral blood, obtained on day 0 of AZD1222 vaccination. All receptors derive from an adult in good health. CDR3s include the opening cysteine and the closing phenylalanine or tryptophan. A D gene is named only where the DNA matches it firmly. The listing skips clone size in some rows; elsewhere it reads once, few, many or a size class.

CDR3: CASSQSVGDLQYF; DNA: TGTGCCAGCTCACAGAGCGTTGGCGATTTGCAGTACTTC; D: NA; J: TRBJ2-7; V: TRBV18; size: once
CDR3: CASSTPGQKNYGYTF; DNA: TGTGCCAGCAGCACTCCGGGACAGAAAAACTATGGCTACACCTTC; D: TRBD1; J: TRBJ1-2; V: TRBV11-2; size: NA
CDR3: CASTRDRGQETQYF; DNA: TGTGCCAGCACTCGGGACAGAGGGCAAGAGACCCAGTACTTC; D: TRBD1; J: TRBJ2-5; V: TRBV2; size: NA
CDR3: CASSVTGGYGYTF; DNA: TGTGCCAGTAGTGTGACAGGGGGCTATGGCTACACCTTC; D: TRBD1; J: TRBJ1-2; V: TRBV19; size: NA
CDR3: CASSRGSVGGKNIQYF; DNA: TGTGCCAGCAGCCGCGGGAGCGTCGGGGGCAAAAACATTCAGTACTTC; D: TRBD2; J: TRBJ2-4; V: TRBV13; size: NA
CDR3: CASSKDRGTDTQYF; DNA: TGTGCCAGCAGTAAGGACAGGGGCACAGATACGCAGTATTTT; D: TRBD1; J: TRBJ2-3; V: TRBV2; size: NA
CDR3: CASSQARGGLSGYTF; DNA: TGCGCCAGCAGCCAAGCGAGGGGGGGGCTCTCTGGCTACACCTTC; D: NA; J: TRBJ1-2; V: TRBV4-1; size: NA
CDR3: CASSWGRTGGAEHGYTF; DNA: TGTGCCAGCAGCTGGGGACGGACAGGGGGCGCAGAACATGGCTACACCTTC; D: TRBD1; J: TRBJ1-2; V: TRBV6-2/TRBV6-3; size: NA
CDR3: CAWSNRPHTDTQYF; DNA: TGTGCCTGGAGTAACAGGCCACACACAGATACGCAGTATTTT; D: NA; J: TRBJ2-3; V: TRBV30; size: once
CDR3: CASSRGRNNSPLHF; DNA: TGTGCCAGCAGTCGAGGACGGAATAATTCACCCCTCCACTTT; D: NA; J: TRBJ1-6; V: TRBV27; size: once
CDR3: CATSRDFQGWYGYTF; DNA: TGTGCCACCAGCAGAGATTTCCAGGGGTGGTATGGCTACACCTTC; D: NA; J: TRBJ1-2; V: TRBV15; size: NA
CDR3: CASSLARLAGVPGELFF; DNA: TGTGCCAGCAGCTTAGCGCGACTAGCGGGAGTCCCCGGGGAGCTGTTTTTT; D: TRBD2; J: TRBJ2-2; V: TRBV7-9; size: medium-sized
CDR3: CSVRDRSNTEAFF; DNA: TGCAGCGTGAGGGACAGGAGTAACACTGAAGCTTTCTTT; D: TRBD1; J: TRBJ1-1; V: TRBV29-1; size: NA
CDR3: CASGAVRNGQPQHF; DNA: TGTGCCAGCGGCGCAGTCCGAAATGGGCAGCCCCAGCATTTT; D: NA; J: TRBJ1-5; V: TRBV2; size: few
CDR3: CASSGGTSGRGAYNEQFF; DNA: TGTGCCAGCTCTGGTGGGACTAGCGGGAGAGGGGCCTACAATGAGCAGTTCTTC; D: TRBD2; J: TRBJ2-1; V: TRBV18; size: NA
CDR3: CASSSGQAGEQYF; DNA: TGTGCCAGCTCTTCAGGACAGGCAGGGGAGCAGTACTTC; D: TRBD1; J: TRBJ2-7; V: TRBV18; size: NA
CDR3: CATSRDRGQETQYF; DNA: TGTGCCACCAGCAGAGACAGGGGTCAAGAGACCCAGTACTTC; D: NA; J: TRBJ2-5; V: TRBV15; size: NA